The rows below give T cell receptor beta chains drawn from one sample of a study of blood T cell repertoires in COVID-19. The data were produced by immunoSEQ multiplex PCR, yet TCRdb's version contains in-frame clones alone and is incomplete. Here the sample spans approximately 150,000 clones, 83% being singletons. What was sequenced was peripheral blood. The receptors were sampled from a woman of 80 years or more with acute or convalescent COVID-19. Both conserved end residues are part of each CDR3.

CASSYGRDTNYGYTF	TRBV6-5	TRBJ1-2
CASSYSRQGSNQPQHF	TRBV6-2/TRBV6-3	TRBJ1-5
CASSESGYTYNEQFF	TRBV11-2	TRBJ2-1
CASSRFTGSTSNQPQHF	TRBV6-6	TRBJ1-5
CAISALRYEQYF	TRBV10-3	TRBJ2-7
CASSLVGVQETQYF	TRBV7-6	TRBJ2-5
CASQRDYNEQFF	TRBV12-3/TRBV12-4	TRBJ2-1
CASSVGPGESYEQYF	TRBV9	TRBJ2-7
CASSLADRGRLGYGYTF	TRBV5-5	TRBJ1-2
CASSLAGTASYEQYF	TRBV7-2	TRBJ2-7
CASSRPSRGYGYTF	TRBV6-5	TRBJ1-2
CASNQGPYNEQFF	TRBV19	TRBJ2-1
CASSLGDSSGGASSGANVLTF	TRBV3-1/TRBV3-2	TRBJ2-6
CALEGGTEAFF	TRBV28	TRBJ1-1
CASRQSAGQPQHF	TRBV28	TRBJ1-5
CASSRDRGVMNTEAFF	TRBV2	TRBJ1-1
CASSFGGGDTGELFF	TRBV5-1	TRBJ2-2
CASSEKTSRVGYTF	TRBV6-1	TRBJ1-2
CASSLVFSGHTEQFF	TRBV3-1/TRBV3-2	TRBJ2-1
CASSLVQGRKTEAFF	TRBV5-1	TRBJ1-1
CASSREQGRDEQFF	TRBV6-4	TRBJ2-1
CASSLLMRGRTNTEAFF	TRBV5-1	TRBJ1-1
CASRSWTSGAKDTQYF	TRBV2	TRBJ2-3
CSVANPGQGDGYTF	TRBV29-1	TRBJ1-2
CATQTGYNQPQHF	TRBV6-5	TRBJ1-5
CASSSRTGNGYTF	TRBV7-2	TRBJ1-2
CAWNQRDSPLHF	TRBV30	TRBJ1-6
CASSPGRTGVHEQYF	TRBV18	TRBJ2-7
CAISDSTGTANEQYF	TRBV10-3	TRBJ2-7
CASSAQGSPNEKLFF	TRBV2	TRBJ1-4
CASSLQAQGAPIEKLFF	TRBV7-2	TRBJ1-4
CASSVSPGGTEAFF	TRBV9	TRBJ1-1
CASSYHTSSGANVLTF	TRBV6-5	TRBJ2-6
CASREDRVDEQYF	TRBV10-2	TRBJ2-7
CATSRDRLAGGAKNIQYF	TRBV15	TRBJ2-4
CASSLRQGYGNTIYF	TRBV7-2	TRBJ1-3
CASSLRTDYEQYF	TRBV3-1/TRBV3-2	TRBJ2-7
CASAGDGYTEAFF	TRBV2	TRBJ1-1
CASGGRGVPGELFF	TRBV5-1	TRBJ2-2
CASILRPNQPQHF	TRBV28	TRBJ1-5
CASTSGVREQYF	TRBV6-6	TRBJ2-7
CASSLAMAGGNTGELFF	TRBV5-1	TRBJ2-2
CAIRTGLAGWETQYF	TRBV10-3	TRBJ2-5
CASSVGAGGTYEQYF	TRBV9	TRBJ2-7
CASRRGGDTQYF	TRBV19	TRBJ2-3
CASSRDREAGNTIYF	TRBV5-5	TRBJ1-3
CATSDLPRPDTQYF	TRBV24-1	TRBJ2-3
CSVLQVTRTYEQYF	TRBV29-1	TRBJ2-7
CASKIQGMNTEAFF	TRBV5-4	TRBJ1-1
CASSLDRDEAFF	TRBV7-2	TRBJ1-1
CASGLDVISTNTEAFF	TRBV12-5	TRBJ1-1
CASSSLAGVSYNEQFF	TRBV11-2	TRBJ2-1
CATKGQGLSQPQHF	TRBV28	TRBJ1-5